The clone carrying this T cell receptor beta chain was recorded once. The data were taken from a study of blood T cell repertoires in COVID-19. Overall study: The origin of the acute and convalescent COVID-19 samples was the United States, Italy and Spain. Sources were T cells, B-cell-depleted T cells, or PBMCs; the material itself was cDNA or gDNA.

In the authors' methods: Nucleated cell counts were estimated from reference gene primer amplification. Repertoires were generated with immunoSEQ multiplex PCR, while TCRdb's copy carries only in-frame clones and drops some. The D gene and trimming were derived from the DNA, and the V and J assignments and clone size from that table. Among 87,000 or so clones, more than 75% were seen once, and the ten largest hold approximately 7.4%. Sequencing was carried out using peripheral blood. This sequence originates from a human donor with acute or convalescent COVID-19. The donor label of this sample is uncertain.

Here the CDR3 DNA reads TGTGCCTGGATGGGGGGTTACCAAGAGACCCAGTACTTC. Encoded protein: CAWMGGYQETQYF. This chain joins TRBV30 and TRBJ2-5; D perhaps matches TRBD2 (6 bases). This CDR3 is 13 amino acids long. Trimming stripped 4 bases from V and 0 bases from J, with 9 bases between. Germline loops: CDR1 GTSNPN, CDR2 SVGIG (reference sequence).